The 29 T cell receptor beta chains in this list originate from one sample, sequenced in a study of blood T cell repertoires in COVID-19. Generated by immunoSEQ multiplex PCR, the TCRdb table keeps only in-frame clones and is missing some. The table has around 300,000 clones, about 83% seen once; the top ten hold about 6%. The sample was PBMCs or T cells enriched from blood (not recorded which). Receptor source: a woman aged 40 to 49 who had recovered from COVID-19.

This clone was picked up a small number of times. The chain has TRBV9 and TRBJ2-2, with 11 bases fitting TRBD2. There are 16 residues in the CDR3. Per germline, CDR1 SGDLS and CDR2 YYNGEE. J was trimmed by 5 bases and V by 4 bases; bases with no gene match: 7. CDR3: CASSWGLAGGTGELFF. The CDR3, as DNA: TGTGCCAGCAGCTGGGGGCTAGCGGGAGGTACCGGGGAGCTGTTTTTT. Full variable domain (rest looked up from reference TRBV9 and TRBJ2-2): DSGVTQTPKHLITATGQRVTLRCSPRSGDLSVYWYQQSLDQGLQFLIQYYNGEERAKGNILERFSAQQFPDLHSELNLSSLELGDSALYFCASSWGLAGGTGELFFGEGSRLTVL.

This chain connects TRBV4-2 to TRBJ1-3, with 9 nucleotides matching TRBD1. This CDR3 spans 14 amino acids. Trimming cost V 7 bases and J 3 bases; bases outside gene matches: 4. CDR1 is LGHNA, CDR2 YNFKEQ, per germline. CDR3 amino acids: CASTLDRGGNTIYF. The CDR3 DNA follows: TGTGCCAGCACCTTGGACAGGGGTGGAAACACCATATATTTT.

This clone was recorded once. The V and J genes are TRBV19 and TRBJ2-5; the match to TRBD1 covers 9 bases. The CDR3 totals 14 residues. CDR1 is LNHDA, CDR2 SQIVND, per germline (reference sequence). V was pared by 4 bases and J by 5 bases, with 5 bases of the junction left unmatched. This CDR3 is CASSKTGGRETQYF. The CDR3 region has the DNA TGTGCCAGTAGTAAAACAGGGGGCAGGGAGACCCAGTACTTC. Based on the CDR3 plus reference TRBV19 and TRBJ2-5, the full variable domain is DGGITQSPKYLFRKEGQNVTLSCEQNLNHDAMYWYRQDPGQGLRLIYYSQIVNDFQKGDIAEGYSVSREKKESFPLTVTSAQKNPTAFYLCASSKTGGRETQYFGPGTRLLVL.

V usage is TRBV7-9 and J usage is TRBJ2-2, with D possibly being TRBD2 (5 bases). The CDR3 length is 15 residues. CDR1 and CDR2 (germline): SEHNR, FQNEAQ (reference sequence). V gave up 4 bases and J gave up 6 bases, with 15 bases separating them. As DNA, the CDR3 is TGTGCCAGCAGCTCTCCGGCGGCCGGGGCCGGGGAGCTGTTTTTT. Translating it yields CASSSPAAGAGELFF.

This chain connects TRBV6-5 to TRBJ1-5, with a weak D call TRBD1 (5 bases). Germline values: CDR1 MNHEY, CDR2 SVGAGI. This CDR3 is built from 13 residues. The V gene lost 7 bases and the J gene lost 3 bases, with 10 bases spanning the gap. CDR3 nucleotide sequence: TGTGCCAGCAAGCGGGACCCCAATCAGCCCCAGCATTTT. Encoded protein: CASKRDPNQPQHF.

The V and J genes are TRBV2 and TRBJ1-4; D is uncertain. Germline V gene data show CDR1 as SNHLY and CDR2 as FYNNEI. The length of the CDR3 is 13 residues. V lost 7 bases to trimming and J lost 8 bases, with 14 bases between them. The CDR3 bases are TGTGCCAGCAATCGAGGTCTCGACGAAAAACTGTTTTTT. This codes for CASNRGLDEKLFF.

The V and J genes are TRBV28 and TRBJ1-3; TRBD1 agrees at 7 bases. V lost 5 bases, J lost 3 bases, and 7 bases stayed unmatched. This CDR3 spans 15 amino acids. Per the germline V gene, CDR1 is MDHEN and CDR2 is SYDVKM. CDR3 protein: CASSLQGGGGNTIYF. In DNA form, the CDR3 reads TGTGCCAGCAGTCTCCAGGGGGGTGGTGGAAACACCATATATTTT.

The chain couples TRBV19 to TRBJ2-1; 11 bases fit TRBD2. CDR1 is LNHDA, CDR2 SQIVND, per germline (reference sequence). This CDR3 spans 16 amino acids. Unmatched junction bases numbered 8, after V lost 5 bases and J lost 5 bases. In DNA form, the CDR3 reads TGTGCCAGTAGTCCCACTAGCGGGAGCACCCACAATGAGCAGTTCTTC. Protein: CASSPTSGSTHNEQFF.

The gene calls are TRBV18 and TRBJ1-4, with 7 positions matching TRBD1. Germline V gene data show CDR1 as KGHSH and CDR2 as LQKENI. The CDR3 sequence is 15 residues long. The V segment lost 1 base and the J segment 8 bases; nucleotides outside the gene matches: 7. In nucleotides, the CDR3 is TGTGCCAGCTCACCACTAGACAGGGAGGAAGAAAAACTGTTTTTT. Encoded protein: CASSPLDREEEKLFF.

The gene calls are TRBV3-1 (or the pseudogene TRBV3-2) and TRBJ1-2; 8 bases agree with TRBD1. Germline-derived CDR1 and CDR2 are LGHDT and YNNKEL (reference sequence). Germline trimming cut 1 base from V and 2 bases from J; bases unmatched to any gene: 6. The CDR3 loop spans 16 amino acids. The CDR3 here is CASSQGTGLLNYGYTF. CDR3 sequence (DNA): TGTGCCAGCAGCCAAGGGACAGGGCTTCTGAACTATGGCTACACCTTC.

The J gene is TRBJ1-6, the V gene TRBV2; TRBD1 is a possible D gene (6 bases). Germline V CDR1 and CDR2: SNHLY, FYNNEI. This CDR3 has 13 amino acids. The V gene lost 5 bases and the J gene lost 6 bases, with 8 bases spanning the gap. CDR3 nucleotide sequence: TGTGCCAGCAGTCTACAGGGTAATTCACCCCTCCACTTT. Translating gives CASSLQGNSPLHF.

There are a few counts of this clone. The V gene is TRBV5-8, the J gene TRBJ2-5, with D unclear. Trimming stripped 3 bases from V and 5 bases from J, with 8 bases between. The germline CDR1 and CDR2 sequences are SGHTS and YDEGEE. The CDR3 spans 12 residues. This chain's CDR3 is CASSYRLETQYF. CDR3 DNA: TGTGCCAGCAGCTATAGACTGGAGACCCAGTACTTC.

The CDR3 DNA follows: TGTGCCAGCAGTATTACCGGGACAGGGGCAATCTACGAGCAGTACTTC. It translates to CASSITGTGAIYEQYF. The chain links TRBV28 to TRBJ2-7, with 10 bases identical to TRBD1. Germline lookup yields CDR1 MDHEN and CDR2 SYDVKM. V trimming: 5 bases; J trimming: 3 bases; junction bases outside the gene matches: 10. The CDR3 is 16 residues long.

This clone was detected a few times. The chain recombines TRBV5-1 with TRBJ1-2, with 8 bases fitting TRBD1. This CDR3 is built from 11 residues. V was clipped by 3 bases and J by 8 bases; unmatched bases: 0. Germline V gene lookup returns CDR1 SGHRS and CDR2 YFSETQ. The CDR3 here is CASSSGGGYTF. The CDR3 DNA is TGCGCCAGCAGCTCAGGGGGCGGCTACACCTTC.

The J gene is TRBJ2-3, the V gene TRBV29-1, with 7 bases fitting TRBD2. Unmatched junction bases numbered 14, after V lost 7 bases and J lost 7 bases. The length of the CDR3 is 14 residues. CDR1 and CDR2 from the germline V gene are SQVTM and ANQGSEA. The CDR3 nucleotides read TGCAGCGGACGAGGGGAGGGATTTACAAATACGCAGTATTTT. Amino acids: CSGRGEGFTNTQYF.

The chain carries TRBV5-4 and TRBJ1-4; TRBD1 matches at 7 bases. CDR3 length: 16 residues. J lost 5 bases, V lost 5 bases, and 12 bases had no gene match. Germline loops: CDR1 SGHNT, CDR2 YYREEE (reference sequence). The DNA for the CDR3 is TGTGCCAGCAGTCCAAACCCCGGGACAGCGAATGAAAAACTGTTTTTT. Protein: CASSPNPGTANEKLFF.

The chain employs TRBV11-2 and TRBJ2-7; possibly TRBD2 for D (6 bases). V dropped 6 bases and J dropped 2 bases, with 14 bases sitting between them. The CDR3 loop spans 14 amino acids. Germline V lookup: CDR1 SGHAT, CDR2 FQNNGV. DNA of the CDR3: TGTGCCAGCAGTCCCAGACTAGTCACCTACGAGCAGTACTTC. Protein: CASSPRLVTYEQYF.

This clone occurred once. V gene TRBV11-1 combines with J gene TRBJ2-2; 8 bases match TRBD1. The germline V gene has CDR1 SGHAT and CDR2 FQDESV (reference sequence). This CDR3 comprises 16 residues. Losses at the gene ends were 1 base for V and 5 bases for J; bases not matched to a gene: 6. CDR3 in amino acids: CASSLDPGGSTGELFF. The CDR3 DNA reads TGTGCCAGCAGCTTAGATCCAGGGGGCTCGACCGGGGAGCTGTTTTTT.

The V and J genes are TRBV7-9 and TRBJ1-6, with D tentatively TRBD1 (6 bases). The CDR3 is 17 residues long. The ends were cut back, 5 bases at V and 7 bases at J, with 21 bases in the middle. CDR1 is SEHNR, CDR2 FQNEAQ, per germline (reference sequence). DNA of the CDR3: TGTGCCAGCAGCCCCCGGGGCAGGGGAAAGGGGAATTCACCCCTCCACTTT. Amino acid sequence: CASSPRGRGKGNSPLHF. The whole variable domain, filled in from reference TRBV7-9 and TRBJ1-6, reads DTGVSQNPRHKITKRGQNVTFRCDPISEHNRLYWYRQTLGQGPEFLTYFQNEAQLEKSRLLSDRFSAERPKGSFSTLEIQRTEQGDSAMYLCASSPRGRGKGNSPLHFGNGTRLTVT.

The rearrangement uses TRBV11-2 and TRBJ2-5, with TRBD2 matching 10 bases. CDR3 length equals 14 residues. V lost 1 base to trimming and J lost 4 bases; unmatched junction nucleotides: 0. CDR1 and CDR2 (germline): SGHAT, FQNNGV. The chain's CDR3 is CASSLGLAGETQYF. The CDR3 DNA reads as TGTGCCAGCAGCTTAGGACTAGCGGGAGAGACCCAGTACTTC.

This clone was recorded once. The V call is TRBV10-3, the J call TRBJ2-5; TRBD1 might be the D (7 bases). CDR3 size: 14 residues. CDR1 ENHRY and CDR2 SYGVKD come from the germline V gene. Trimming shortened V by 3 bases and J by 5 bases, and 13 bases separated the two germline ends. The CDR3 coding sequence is TGTGCCATCAGTGATCAGGGGGGACGGGAGACCCAGTACTTC. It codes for CAISDQGGRETQYF.

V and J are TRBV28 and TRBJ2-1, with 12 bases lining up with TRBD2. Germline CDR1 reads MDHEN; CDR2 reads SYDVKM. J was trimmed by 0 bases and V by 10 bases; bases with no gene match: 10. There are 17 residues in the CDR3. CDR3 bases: TGTGCCACGACTAGCGGGGGTCAGATAAACTCCTACAATGAGCAGTTCTTC. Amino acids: CATTSGGQINSYNEQFF.

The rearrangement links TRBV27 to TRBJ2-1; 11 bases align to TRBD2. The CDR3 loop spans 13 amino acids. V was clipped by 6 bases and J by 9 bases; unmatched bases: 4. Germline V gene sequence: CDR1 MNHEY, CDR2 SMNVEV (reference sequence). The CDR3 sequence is CASSLAGGGEQFF. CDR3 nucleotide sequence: TGTGCCAGCAGCTTAGCGGGAGGGGGTGAGCAGTTCTTC.

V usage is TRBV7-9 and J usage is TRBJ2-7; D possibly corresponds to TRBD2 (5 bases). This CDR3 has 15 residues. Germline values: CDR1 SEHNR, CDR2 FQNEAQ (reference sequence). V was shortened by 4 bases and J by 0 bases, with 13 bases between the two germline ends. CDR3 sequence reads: CASSSLVGSSYEQYF. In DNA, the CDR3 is TGTGCCAGCAGCTCTTTGGTGGGGAGCTCCTACGAGCAGTACTTC.

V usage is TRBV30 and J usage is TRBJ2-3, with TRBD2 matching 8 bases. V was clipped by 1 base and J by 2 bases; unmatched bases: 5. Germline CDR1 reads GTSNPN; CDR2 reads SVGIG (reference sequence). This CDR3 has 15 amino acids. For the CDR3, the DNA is TGTGCCTGGAGTGGGGTAGCGGGATCCACAGATACGCAGTATTTT. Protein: CAWSGVAGSTDTQYF. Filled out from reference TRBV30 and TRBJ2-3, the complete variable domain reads SQTIHQWPATLVQPVGSPLSLECTVEGTSNPNLYWYRQAAGRGLQLLFYSVGIGQISSEVPQNLSASRPQDRQFILSSKKLLLSDSGFYLCAWSGVAGSTDTQYFGPGTRLTVL.

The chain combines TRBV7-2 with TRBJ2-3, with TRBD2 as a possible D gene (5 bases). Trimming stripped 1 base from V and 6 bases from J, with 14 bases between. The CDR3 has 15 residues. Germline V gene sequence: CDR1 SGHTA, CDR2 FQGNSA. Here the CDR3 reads CASSLVGGPSDTQYF. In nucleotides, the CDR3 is TGTGCCAGCAGCTTAGTGGGCGGGCCCTCGGATACGCAGTATTTT.

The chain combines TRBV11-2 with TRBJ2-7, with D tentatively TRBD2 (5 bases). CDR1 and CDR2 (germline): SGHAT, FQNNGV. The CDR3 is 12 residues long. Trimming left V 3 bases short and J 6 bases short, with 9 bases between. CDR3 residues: CASSLGRGEQYF. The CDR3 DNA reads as TGTGCCAGCAGCTTGGGCCGGGGCGAGCAGTACTTC.

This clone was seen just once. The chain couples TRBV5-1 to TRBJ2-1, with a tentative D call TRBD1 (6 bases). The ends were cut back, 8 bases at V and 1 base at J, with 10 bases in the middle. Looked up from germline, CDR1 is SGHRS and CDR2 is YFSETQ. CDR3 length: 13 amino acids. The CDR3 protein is CASRGTSYNEQFF. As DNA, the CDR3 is TGCGCCAGTAGGGGGACGTCCTACAATGAGCAGTTCTTC.

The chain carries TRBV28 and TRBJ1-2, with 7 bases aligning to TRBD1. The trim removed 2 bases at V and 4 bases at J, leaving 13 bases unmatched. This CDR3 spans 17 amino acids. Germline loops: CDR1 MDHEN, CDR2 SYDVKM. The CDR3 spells CASSLGGIGGQTYGYTF. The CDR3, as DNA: TGTGCCAGCAGTTTAGGGGGCATAGGGGGACAGACCTATGGCTACACCTTC.